This section outlines one T cell receptor beta chain sequence together with its context. Its target is unknown. Buffy coats from healthy donors yielded the PBMC. Duplicate vials holding around 160,000 sorted CD8+ T cells per subset yielded the RNA. Germline loops: CDR1 DFQATT, CDR2 SNEGSKA (reference sequence). CDR3 size: 13 residues. These data originate in a study of human CD8 memory T cell subsets. Overall study findings and caveats: Stem-like memory and precursor exhausted T cell repertoires had very little in common with each other.

TCR beta libraries were made by UMI-labeled 5' RACE. Reanalyzing the 5' RACE reads, TCRdb keeps one entry per CDR3 protein, without DNA. The listing records under 6,000 distinct CDR3 sequences. Sequencing was performed on CD8+ T cells from PBMCs. The genes are TRBV20-1 and TRBJ2-7; the TRBD1 assignment by TCRdb is unverifiable without DNA. The sequence derives from a human donor in good health. The CDR3 sequence is CSAPRGQIYEQYF.